The clone carrying this TCR beta chain was observed a single time. Its antigen is as yet unknown. The sample comes from a study of cytomegalovirus exposure and HLA in healthy donors. PCR employed 60 Vbeta and 13 Jbeta primers. Method: immunoSEQ multiplex PCR; TCRdb's copy keeps in-frame clones and lacks some. The table lists 120,000 or so clones, approximately 83% of them singletons. Notes on the study in general: In a later analysis, parvovirus B19, influenza, CMV and Epstein-Barr virus appeared linked to several top co-occurrence clusters. Per a later analysis, roughly 17,000 TCR beta sequences showed association with HLA alleles at 0.05 false discovery rate. Highly shared sequence variants in one cluster were likely a sequencing artifact. There were reportedly fewer N-insertions in an Asian-associated ancestry cluster than the approximately 670-donor mean, in a later analysis.

The CDR3 sequence is 13 residues long. The V and J ends lost 7 bases and 10 bases, in that order; junction bases with no gene match: 9. Germline CDR1 SGHRS, CDR2 YFSETQ. The rearrangement uses TRBV5-1 and TRBJ2-1, with 9 bases matching TRBD2. The sample consisted of PBMCs. This clonotype was sampled from a woman in her forties in good health and CMV-seropositive. This chain's CDR3 is CASGTSRTGEQFF. Written as DNA, the CDR3 is TGCGCCAGCGGGACTAGCAGGACTGGGGAGCAGTTCTTC.